The 26 T cell receptor beta chains below all came from one sample that was sequenced in a study of shared clonotypes between healthy human individuals. Sequencing used immunoSEQ multiplex PCR; TCRdb keeps in-frame clones, though not all of them. The sample gives some 2,400,000 clones, under 97% of which show up once; around 0.13% is in the top ten. The sample was naive CD4+ T cells sorted from blood. This sample's subset: CD45RA+ positively selected. The receptor set was obtained from a man between 18 and 35 years old in good health.

The chain joins TRBV11-2 to TRBJ1-2, with D unclear. From germline, CDR1 is SGHAT and CDR2 FQNNGV. Trimming left V 5 bases short and J 2 bases short, with 15 bases between. The CDR3 runs to 15 residues. The CDR3 DNA follows: TGTGCCAGCAGCCCCGATCCTTTGGCGAACTATGGCTACACCTTC. Translated, it gives CASSPDPLANYGYTF.

V is TRBV9 and J is TRBJ2-1, with D unresolved. This CDR3 has 15 amino acids. CDR1 SGDLS and CDR2 YYNGEE come from the germline V gene. V lost 3 bases, J lost 0 bases, and 10 bases lay in between. The CDR3 DNA is TGTGCCAGCAGCGAGGGCGGAGCCTCCTACAATGAGCAGTTCTTC. This sequence encodes CASSEGGASYNEQFF.

The chain is built from TRBV4-1 and TRBJ2-5, with D hard to call. The germline gives CDR1 MGHRA, CDR2 YSYEKL. The CDR3 runs to 13 residues. With 4 bases removed from V and 3 bases from J, the gap between germline ends came to 9 bases. The CDR3: CASSRAMKETQYF. CDR3 nucleotide sequence: TGCGCCAGCAGCCGGGCCATGAAAGAGACCCAGTACTTC.

The table lists this clone with a count of one. The rearrangement joins TRBV18 to TRBJ2-3; D remains unclear. This CDR3 is 10 amino acids long. Between the trimmed V and J ends, which lost 6 bases and 8 bases, there was a span of 6 bases. Germline CDR1 is KGHSH and CDR2 is LQKENI. The CDR3 DNA sequence: TGTGCCAGCTCCGACGTTACGCAGTATTTT. Protein sequence: CASSDVTQYF.

Details on this clone: Distinct nucleotide sequences in the sample also encode this CDR3. The J gene is TRBJ1-3, the V gene TRBV6-6, with D possibly TRBD1 on 6 matching bases. CDR3 length: 16 residues. CDR1 is MNHNY and CDR2 is SVGAGI in the germline V gene (reference sequence). The V end was cut by 0 bases, the J end by 0 bases, with 9 bases between. CDR3 DNA: TGTGCCAGCAGTTACTCGACAGGCCTCTCTGGAAACACCATATATTTT. Translating it yields CASSYSTGLSGNTIYF.

This clone was recorded only once. This chain joins TRBV11-2 and TRBJ2-5; 9 nucleotides match TRBD2. CDR1 and CDR2 from the germline V gene are SGHAT and FQNNGV. V shed 4 bases and J 4 bases; nucleotides not matched to a gene: 7. CDR3 length equals 15 residues. CDR3 sequence reads: CASSSRAGGSETQYF. The CDR3 nucleotides are TGTGCCAGCAGCTCCCGGGCGGGAGGGTCAGAGACCCAGTACTTC.

The chain combines TRBV13 with TRBJ2-7; TRBD1 aligns across 11 bases. The CDR3 is 15 amino acids. Germline values: CDR1 PRHDT, CDR2 FYEKMQ (reference sequence). Unmatched junction bases numbered 3, after V lost 4 bases and J lost 1 base. CDR3 in amino acids: CASSSRDRGSYEQYF. The CDR3 DNA reads TGTGCCAGCAGCTCCCGGGACAGGGGGTCCTACGAGCAGTACTTC.

The chain uses TRBV30 and TRBJ1-2, with 10 bases lining up with TRBD1. The CDR3 is 14 amino acids. The junction had 8 bases not matched to a gene; V was cut back by 1 base and J by 9 bases. Germline loops: CDR1 GTSNPN, CDR2 SVGIG (reference sequence). The CDR3 protein is CAWSARDRGERYTF. CDR3 DNA: TGTGCCTGGAGTGCCCGGGACAGGGGAGAGCGCTACACCTTC.

This chain links TRBV12-5 with TRBJ2-2; D could derive from TRBD1 or TRBD2 (5 bases each). The CDR3 loop spans 15 amino acids. The germline CDR1 and CDR2 sequences are LGHNT and FRNRAP. Trimming left V 7 bases short and J 3 bases short, with 15 bases between. The CDR3 loop is CASAPDQGDTGELFF. For the CDR3, the DNA is TGTGCTAGTGCCCCGGACCAGGGAGACACCGGGGAGCTGTTTTTT.

V usage is TRBV10-3 and J usage is TRBJ1-6; 7 nucleotides match TRBD1. J was trimmed by 9 bases and V by 4 bases; bases with no gene match: 9. This CDR3 is built from 15 residues. The germline V gene has CDR1 ENHRY and CDR2 SYGVKD. CDR3 amino acids: CAISVVPGGISPLHF. CDR3 DNA sequence: TGTGCCATCAGTGTGGTGCCAGGGGGTATTTCACCCCTCCACTTT.

This chain connects TRBV27 to TRBJ2-2; D is uncertain. Germline CDR1 MNHEY, CDR2 SMNVEV (reference sequence). The CDR3 consists of 13 residues. The germline V and J ends were trimmed by 6 bases and 6 bases, with 11 bases remaining between them. The CDR3 bases are TGTGCCAGCAGAGGGCCCTCCGCCGGGGAGCTGTTTTTT. Its translation is CASRGPSAGELFF.

The chain couples TRBV2 to TRBJ2-6; D remains ambiguous. Trimming left V 4 bases short and J 1 base short, with 8 bases between. The CDR3 runs 15 residues. Germline CDR1 SNHLY, CDR2 FYNNEI. The CDR3 reads CASSGLQSGANVLTF. The CDR3 nucleotides read TGTGCCAGCAGTGGACTTCAATCTGGGGCCAACGTCCTGACTTTC.

CDR3 sequence (DNA): TGCGCCAGCAGTGAGTCGGTGGGGACAGGGGCGCACAATGAGCAGTTCTTC. The encoded protein is CASSESVGTGAHNEQFF. The rearrangement uses TRBV10-2 and TRBJ2-1; the match to TRBD1 covers 10 bases. This CDR3 has 17 residues. The V and J ends lost 0 bases and 5 bases, in that order; junction bases with no gene match: 7. CDR1 and CDR2 from the germline V gene are WSHSY and SAAADI.

This chain links TRBV6-1 with TRBJ2-1, with D maybe TRBD2 (5 bases). Trimming removed 8 bases from V and 2 bases from J, with 16 bases in between. The V gene's germline CDR1 is MNHNS and CDR2 SASEGT. This CDR3 is built from 15 residues. The CDR3 DNA sequence: TGTGCCAGCGGCTCCGGGGAAGGACCCTACAATGAGCAGTTCTTC. Its translation: CASGSGEGPYNEQFF.

This rearrangement joins TRBV21-1 to TRBJ1-4. TRBV21-1 is a listed pseudogene. This CDR3 region has 18 residues. The CDR3 region is CASSTRSDRWRTNEKLFF. The CDR3 nucleotides read TGTGCCAGCAGCACCCGATCCGATCGGTGGAGAACTAATGAAAAACTGTTTTTT.

The J gene is TRBJ2-5, the V gene TRBV6-5; 8 bases fit TRBD2. This CDR3 is 11 amino acids long. In germline, CDR1 is MNHEY, CDR2 SVGAGI. V trimming: 10 bases; J trimming: 5 bases; junction bases outside the gene matches: 3. The CDR3 here is CATGGAETQYF. The CDR3 DNA sequence: TGTGCCACGGGGGGGGCTGAGACCCAGTACTTC.

This clone was counted between two and nine times. J is TRBJ1-1 and V is TRBV19; TRBD1 agrees at 9 bases. CDR1 is LNHDA and CDR2 is SQIVND in the germline V gene (reference sequence). The CDR3 has 14 amino acids. The ends lost 6 bases at V and 3 bases at J; junction bases unmatched: 5. CDR3: CASSKGTGYTEAFF. DNA of the CDR3: TGTGCCAGTAGCAAAGGGACAGGGTACACTGAAGCTTTCTTT.

The chain is built from TRBV5-4 and TRBJ1-3, with 9 positions matching TRBD1. This CDR3 spans 16 amino acids. The junction had 1 base not matched to a gene; V was cut back by 0 bases and J by 0 bases. From germline, CDR1 is SGHNT and CDR2 YYREEE (reference sequence). CDR3 protein: CASSLDRGLSGNTIYF. The DNA of the CDR3 is TGTGCCAGCAGCTTGGACAGGGGGCTCTCTGGAAACACCATATATTTT.

This clone was observed a few times. The genes are TRBV19 and TRBJ2-2, with D perhaps TRBD2 (6 bases). V lost 7 bases and J 4 bases, leaving 7 bases between the germline ends. The germline V gene has CDR1 LNHDA and CDR2 SQIVND (reference sequence). The CDR3 has 12 amino acids. CDR3 protein: CASTRGTGELFF. The DNA for the CDR3 is TGTGCCAGTACGCGGGGCACCGGGGAGCTGTTTTTT.

The chain is built from TRBV18 and TRBJ1-2, with D possibly matching TRBD1 (6 bases). CDR3 length: 15 residues. Germline lookup yields CDR1 KGHSH and CDR2 LQKENI. V lost 6 bases and J lost 7, with 21 bases in between. CDR3 loop: CASSESGVQEFGYTF. In nucleotides, the CDR3 is TGTGCCAGCTCGGAATCAGGGGTACAGGAGTTTGGCTACACCTTC. Full variable domain (outside the CDR3, taken from reference TRBV18 and TRBJ1-2): NAGVMQNPRHLVRRRGQEARLRCSPMKGHSHVYWYRQLPEEGLKFMVYLQKENIIDESGMPKERFSAEFPKEGPSILRIQQVVRGDSAAYFCASSESGVQEFGYTFGSGTRLTVV.

Concerning this clone itself: This specimen includes other DNA sequences encoding the same CDR3. The J gene is TRBJ1-5, the V gene TRBV7-9; D gene ambiguous. This CDR3 contains 14 residues. Germline CDR1 SEHNR, CDR2 FQNEAQ (reference sequence). V gave up 1 base and J gave up 0 bases, with 4 bases separating them. CDR3 in amino acids: CASSLEGSNQPQHF. The CDR3 DNA reads TGTGCCAGCAGCTTAGAGGGTAGCAATCAGCCCCAGCATTTT.

This clone came up once. This chain joins TRBV30 and TRBJ1-5; 11 nucleotides line up with TRBD1. From germline, CDR1 is GTSNPN and CDR2 SVGIG (reference sequence). V dropped 3 bases and J dropped 4; count of bases not matched to a gene: 8. The CDR3 runs to 16 residues. CDR3 in amino acids: CAWRPRDRGTNQPQHF. CDR3 in DNA: TGTGCCTGGAGGCCACGGGACAGGGGGACTAATCAGCCCCAGCATTTT.

The chain joins TRBV6-5 to TRBJ2-7; either TRBD1 or TRBD2 may supply D (5 bases each). The CDR3 is made up of 14 amino acids. Trimming stripped 6 bases from V and 5 bases from J, with 17 bases between. Per germline, CDR1 MNHEY and CDR2 SVGAGI. The CDR3 spells CASSYRGPVDEQYF. DNA for the CDR3: TGTGCCAGCAGCTACCGGGGCCCGGTGGACGAGCAGTACTTC.

The rearrangement links TRBV29-1 to TRBJ2-2; 10 positions match TRBD1. The CDR3 totals 14 residues. Germline CDR1 is SQVTM and CDR2 is ANQGSEA. The V and J ends lost 6 bases and 2 bases, in that order; junction bases with no gene match: 3. The CDR3 reads CSVGTGVNTGELFF. The CDR3 DNA reads TGCAGCGTGGGGACAGGGGTCAACACCGGGGAGCTGTTTTTT.

The genes are TRBV29-1 and TRBJ2-3; 12 bases fit TRBD2. This CDR3 is 16 amino acids long. V was clipped by 6 bases and J by 3 bases; unmatched bases: 10. Germline lookup yields CDR1 SQVTM and CDR2 ANQGSEA. The CDR3 DNA reads as TGCAGCGTGCGGGGGGCTGGACTAGCGGGGACAGATACGCAGTATTTT. This gives the protein CSVRGAGLAGTDTQYF.

The table lists this clone with a count of one. The chain carries TRBV10-3 and TRBJ2-3; TRBD2 aligns across 10 bases. V lost 10 bases and J lost 1; bases outside the gene matches: 8. Germline CDR1 reads ENHRY; CDR2 reads SYGVKD. This CDR3 has 15 amino acids. CDR3: CATNTGTSGTDTQYF. The CDR3 coding sequence is TGTGCCACTAATACCGGGACTAGCGGCACAGATACGCAGTATTTT.